These 19 T cell receptor beta chains originate from one sample sequenced in a study of T cells after yellow fever vaccination. TCRdb passed the 5' RACE reads through MiXCR, listing each CDR3 protein once. The sample shows a few hundred thousand distinct CDR3 sequences, about 4% of them seen only once. The material sequenced was PBMCs, taken 5 days after the yellow fever booster vaccination. The receptor set was obtained from a man between 18 and 35 years old who received the YFV17D yellow fever vaccine.

This clonotype was counted only a few times. This sequence joins TRBV6-2 or TRBV6-3 and TRBJ1-1; 9 bases are shared with TRBD1. CDR3 length: 15 residues. CDR1 MNHEY and CDR2 SVGEGT come from the germline V gene. Trimming removed 4 bases from V and 6 bases from J; junction bases left unmatched: 9. The CDR3 nucleotides read TGTGCCAGCAGTTTCACCGGGACAGGGAGGTCTGAAGCTTTCTTT. It translates to CASSFTGTGRSEAFF.

This clonotype was observed at least ten times. The chain couples TRBV20-1 to TRBJ1-6; 8 positions match TRBD1. The ends lost 6 bases at V and 0 bases at J; junction bases unmatched: 4. Germline loops: CDR1 DFQATT, CDR2 SNEGSKA (reference sequence). The CDR3 loop spans 15 amino acids. The CDR3: CSALGQASYNSPLHF. In DNA form, the CDR3 reads TGCAGTGCCCTGGGACAGGCCTCCTATAATTCACCCCTCCACTTT.

The chain uses TRBV10-2 and TRBJ1-3, with D uncertain. V shed 4 bases and J shed 4 bases, with 8 bases lying between them. The germline CDR1 and CDR2 sequences are WSHSY and SAAADI. The CDR3 consists of 13 residues. Written as DNA, the CDR3 is TGCGCCAGCAGTGTGATGGAGGGAAACACCATATATTTT. It yields the protein CASSVMEGNTIYF.

The chain is built from TRBV5-1 and TRBJ1-4, with unresolved D. The germline V gene encodes CDR1 SGHRS and CDR2 YFSETQ. The CDR3 extends over 14 amino acids. Trimming shortened V by 2 bases and J by 4 bases, and 9 bases separated the two germline ends. The CDR3 is CASSFGRINEKLFF. The CDR3 nucleotides read TGCGCCAGCAGCTTTGGCCGGATTAATGAAAAACTGTTTTTT.

This clonotype was counted many times. The chain has TRBV19 and TRBJ1-5; D not certain. Trimming cost V 3 bases and J 6 bases, with 9 bases left between them. Germline CDR1 and CDR2: LNHDA and SQIVND (reference sequence). The CDR3 runs to 13 residues. CDR3 coding DNA: TGTGCCAGTAGTATTTACGGCGCTCAGCCCCAGCATTTT. Its protein is CASSIYGAQPQHF.

In its sample, this clonotype was seen a few times. This chain connects TRBV6-2 or TRBV6-3 to TRBJ2-7; no clear D gene. Trimming removed 6 bases at V and 2 bases at J, with 11 bases between. The CDR3 covers 13 residues. CDR1 is MNHEY, CDR2 SVGEGT, per germline. The CDR3 loop reads CASRRPDPYEQYV. The CDR3 coding sequence is TGTGCCAGCAGGCGACCGGACCCCTACGAGCAGTACGTC.

In its sample, this clonotype was seen many times. V and J are TRBV5-1 and TRBJ2-1; 13 positions agree with TRBD2. The CDR3 loop spans 16 amino acids. V dropped 3 bases and J dropped 8; count of bases not matched to a gene: 8. Germline CDR1 SGHRS, CDR2 YFSETQ. CDR3 loop: CASSSLTSGGAHEQFF. CDR3 bases: TGCGCCAGCAGCTCCCTTACTAGCGGGGGGGCACATGAGCAGTTCTTC.

This clonotype was counted between two and nine times. The V call is TRBV20-1, the J call TRBJ1-6; D is unresolved. CDR1 is DFQATT and CDR2 is SNEGSKA in the germline V gene (reference sequence). The CDR3 covers 12 residues. Written as DNA, the CDR3 is TGCGCCAACAAGAAGCCTAATTCACCCCTCCACTTT. As protein: CANKKPNSPLHF.

This clonotype was counted many times. The rearrangement links TRBV5-1 to TRBJ1-5, with 8 bases lining up with TRBD1. Germline loops: CDR1 SGHRS, CDR2 YFSETQ. The CDR3 consists of 15 residues. Trimming removed 4 bases from V and 4 bases from J; junction bases left unmatched: 7. The CDR3 nucleotides are TGCGCCAGCAGCACCGGGACAGGTTCGAATCAGCCCCAGCATTTT. Translated, it gives CASSTGTGSNQPQHF.

This clonotype was counted ten times or more. The genes are TRBV6-5 and TRBJ1-2; D perhaps matches TRBD1 (5 bases). The V and J ends lost 6 bases and 4 bases respectively, with 9 bases between them. CDR1 is MNHEY and CDR2 is SVGAGI in the germline V gene. This CDR3 region has 12 residues. The CDR3 DNA reads as TGTGCCAGCAGCCAGGGCCCCTATGGCTACACCTTC. Protein: CASSQGPYGYTF.

This clonotype showed up just a few times. The chain has TRBV7-8 and TRBJ1-2; possibly TRBD1 for D (5 bases). V was clipped by 5 bases and J by 4 bases, with 17 bases between them. The germline gives CDR1 SGHVS, CDR2 FQNEAQ. The CDR3 has 15 amino acids. Written as DNA, the CDR3 is TGTGCCAGCAGCATAGTAACGCAGGGCGGCTATGGCTACACCTTC. It translates to CASSIVTQGGYGYTF.

There are a few counts of this clonotype. The chain recombines TRBV19 with TRBJ1-1; possibly TRBD1 for D (6 bases). The germline V and J ends were trimmed by 5 bases and 4 bases, with 17 bases remaining between them. Per germline, CDR1 LNHDA and CDR2 SQIVND (reference sequence). The CDR3 totals 15 residues. The DNA of the CDR3 is TGTGCCAGTAGTTTAGGGGGGGAGACGGGCACTGAAGCTTTCTTT. As protein: CASSLGGETGTEAFF. Complete variable domain (other parts from reference TRBV19 and TRBJ1-1): DGGITQSPKYLFRKEGQNVTLSCEQNLNHDAMYWYRQDPGQGLRLIYYSQIVNDFQKGDIAEGYSVSREKKESFPLTVTSAQKNPTAFYLCASSLGGETGTEAFFGQGTRLTVV.

The chain carries TRBV6-6 and TRBJ2-2; D not certain. V shed 6 bases and J shed 0 bases, with 14 bases lying between them. The CDR3 extends over 16 amino acids. In germline, CDR1 is MNHNY, CDR2 SVGAGI (reference sequence). The CDR3 loop is CASSPDLAANTGELFF. The DNA of the CDR3 is TGTGCCAGCAGCCCTGACTTGGCGGCGAACACCGGGGAGCTGTTTTTT.

At least ten counts were recorded for this clonotype. As DNA, the CDR3 is TGTGCCAGCAGCTTGCAGGGGCCGTATGGCTACACCTTC. As protein: CASSLQGPYGYTF. The chain recombines TRBV7-9 with TRBJ1-2; D perhaps matches TRBD1 (6 bases). Per germline, CDR1 SEHNR and CDR2 FQNEAQ (reference sequence). V was cut by 3 bases and J by 5 bases, with 10 bases left in between. CDR3 length equals 13 residues.

This rearrangement joins TRBV7-8 to TRBJ2-7; 9 nucleotides match TRBD1. J was trimmed by 2 bases and V by 1 base; bases with no gene match: 9. Germline V gene lookup returns CDR1 SGHVS and CDR2 FQNEAQ. CDR3 length: 17 residues. The CDR3 sequence: CASSLGAGTGYPYEQYF. CDR3 nucleotides: TGTGCCAGCAGCTTAGGGGCCGGGACAGGGTACCCCTACGAGCAGTACTTC.

This clonotype has just a few counts. This chain links TRBV5-1 with TRBJ1-1; D might be TRBD1 (6 bases). The ends were cut back, 3 bases at V and 1 base at J, with 16 bases in the middle. The CDR3 totals 16 residues. The V gene's germline CDR1 is SGHRS and CDR2 YFSETQ. The CDR3 loop is CASSSSPGTRNTEAFF. The CDR3, as DNA: TGCGCCAGCAGCTCATCCCCCGGGACAAGGAACACTGAAGCTTTCTTT.

This clonotype was detected only a few times. This chain uses TRBV7-9 with TRBJ1-1, with D perhaps matching TRBD1 (6 bases). The germline V gene has CDR1 SEHNR and CDR2 FQNEAQ (reference sequence). Trimming removed 5 bases at V and 7 bases at J, with 17 bases between. This CDR3 has 14 amino acids. The CDR3 is CASSVLGGADEAFF. In DNA form, the CDR3 reads TGTGCCAGCAGCGTCTTAGGGGGGGCGGATGAAGCTTTCTTT.

This clonotype was counted only a few times. The V call is TRBV10-1, the J call TRBJ2-3; D possibly corresponds to TRBD2 (5 bases). Trimming removed 3 bases at V and 2 bases at J, with 9 bases between. CDR1 is WNHNN and CDR2 is SYGVQD in the germline V gene (reference sequence). This CDR3 is built from 14 residues. The CDR3 DNA reads TGCGCCAGCAGTGACCGGAGGTACACAGATACGCAGTATTTT. Translation gives CASSDRRYTDTQYF.

The chain joins TRBV6-5 to TRBJ2-5; tentative D call: TRBD1 (6 bases). The CDR3 extends over 15 amino acids. Per the germline V gene, CDR1 is MNHEY and CDR2 is SVGAGI. Trimming took off 2 bases at V and 5 bases at J, with 15 bases between the two ends. Here the CDR3 DNA reads TGTGCCAGCAGTTACGGAATGGGGGCTCGGGAGACCCAGTACTTC. This encodes CASSYGMGARETQYF.